Below, one T cell receptor beta chain is given with its context. J was trimmed by 8 bases and V by 7 bases; bases with no gene match: 6. The CDR3 contains 13 residues. The germline gives CDR1 SGHNT, CDR2 YYREEE (reference sequence). This sample was taken from a study of T cell changes during pregnancy in multiple sclerosis. Assay: immunoSEQ multiplex PCR; the TCRdb copy retains only in-frame clones and omits some. The repertoire consists of around 70,000 clones, with roughly 89% occurring once and the leading ten covering over 0.65%. Sequenced here: peripheral blood, sampled in the second trimester of pregnancy. This chain joins TRBV5-4 and TRBJ1-6; 7 nucleotides match TRBD1. This receptor was taken from a female donor with multiple sclerosis, enrolled in a pregnancy study. Written as DNA, the CDR3 is TGTGCCAGCTCAGACAGGGACGATTCACCCCTCCACTTT. Its translation is CASSDRDDSPLHF.